This TCR beta chain emerged from a study of T cell responses to AZD1222 COVID-19 vaccine. Findings and limits, study-wide: Spike-specific TCR breadth and depth went up after people got two AZD1222 doses.

Note on this clone: The antigen remains undetermined.

TCRdb keeps only in-frame clones here, not all; method: immunoSEQ multiplex PCR. Here the sample spans roughly 150,000 clones, approximately 90% being singletons. The germline V gene has CDR1 LNHDA and CDR2 SQIVND (reference sequence). This CDR3 has 14 residues. Trimming shortened V by 1 base and J by 5 bases, and 8 bases separated the two germline ends. The sequence came from an adult who had recovered from COVID-19. The rearrangement links TRBV19 to TRBJ1-4; D is possibly TRBD1 (5 bases). The source material was peripheral blood, sampled after recovery from COVID-19. In nucleotides, the CDR3 is TGTGCCAGTAGTATAGGACAGAAGAATGAAAAACTGTTTTTT. As protein: CASSIGQKNEKLFF.